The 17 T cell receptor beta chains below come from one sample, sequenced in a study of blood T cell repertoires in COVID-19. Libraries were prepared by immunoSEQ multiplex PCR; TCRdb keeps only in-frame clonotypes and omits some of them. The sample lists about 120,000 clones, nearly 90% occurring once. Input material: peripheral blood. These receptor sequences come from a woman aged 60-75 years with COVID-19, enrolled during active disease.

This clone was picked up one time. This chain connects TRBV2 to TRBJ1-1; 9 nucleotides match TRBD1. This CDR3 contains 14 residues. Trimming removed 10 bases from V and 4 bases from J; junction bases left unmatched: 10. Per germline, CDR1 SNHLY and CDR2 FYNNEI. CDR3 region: CAILSDRGITEAFF. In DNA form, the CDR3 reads TGTGCCATCCTCTCAGACAGGGGGATCACTGAAGCTTTCTTT.

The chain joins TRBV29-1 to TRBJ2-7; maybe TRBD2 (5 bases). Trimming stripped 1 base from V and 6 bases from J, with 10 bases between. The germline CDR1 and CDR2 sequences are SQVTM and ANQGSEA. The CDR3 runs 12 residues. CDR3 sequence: CSVEGGWGEQYF. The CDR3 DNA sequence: TGCAGCGTTGAAGGCGGGTGGGGCGAGCAGTACTTC.

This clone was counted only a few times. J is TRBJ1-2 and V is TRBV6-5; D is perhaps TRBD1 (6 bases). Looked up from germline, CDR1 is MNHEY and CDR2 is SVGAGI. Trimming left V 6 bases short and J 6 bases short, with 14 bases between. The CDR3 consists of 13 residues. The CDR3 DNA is TGTGCCAGCAGCCTAACCCACAGGGATGGCTACACCTTC. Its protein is CASSLTHRDGYTF.

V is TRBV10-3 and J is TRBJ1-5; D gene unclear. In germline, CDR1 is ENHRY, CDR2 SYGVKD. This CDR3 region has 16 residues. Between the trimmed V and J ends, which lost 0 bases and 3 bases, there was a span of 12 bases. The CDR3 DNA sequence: TGTGCCATCAGTGAGTCAGCGTTGGCCCCCAATCAGCCCCAGCATTTT. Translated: CAISESALAPNQPQHF.

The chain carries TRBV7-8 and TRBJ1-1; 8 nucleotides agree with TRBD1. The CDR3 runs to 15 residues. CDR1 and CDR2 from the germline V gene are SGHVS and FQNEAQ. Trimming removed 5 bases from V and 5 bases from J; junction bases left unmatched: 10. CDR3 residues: CASSGQVQGGTEAFF. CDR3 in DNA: TGTGCCAGCAGCGGGCAGGTACAGGGGGGGACTGAAGCTTTCTTT.

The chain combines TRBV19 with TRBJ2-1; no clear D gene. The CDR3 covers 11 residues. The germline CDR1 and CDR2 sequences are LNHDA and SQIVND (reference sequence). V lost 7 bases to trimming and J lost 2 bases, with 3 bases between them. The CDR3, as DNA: TGTGCCAGTACAGCCTACAATGAGCAGTTCTTC. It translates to CASTAYNEQFF.

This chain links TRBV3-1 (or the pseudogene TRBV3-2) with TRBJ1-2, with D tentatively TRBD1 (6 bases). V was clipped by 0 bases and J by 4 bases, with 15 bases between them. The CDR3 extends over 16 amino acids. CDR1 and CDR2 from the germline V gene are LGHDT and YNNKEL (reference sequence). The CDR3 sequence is CASSQDGYRVGYGYTF. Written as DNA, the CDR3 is TGTGCCAGCAGCCAAGATGGGTACAGGGTAGGCTATGGCTACACCTTC.

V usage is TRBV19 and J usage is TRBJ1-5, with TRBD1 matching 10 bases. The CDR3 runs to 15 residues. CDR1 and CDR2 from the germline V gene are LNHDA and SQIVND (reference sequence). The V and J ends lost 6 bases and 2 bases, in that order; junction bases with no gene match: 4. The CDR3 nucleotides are TGTGCCAGTAGAACCGGACAGGGGGGCAATCAGCCCCAGCATTTT. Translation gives CASRTGQGGNQPQHF.

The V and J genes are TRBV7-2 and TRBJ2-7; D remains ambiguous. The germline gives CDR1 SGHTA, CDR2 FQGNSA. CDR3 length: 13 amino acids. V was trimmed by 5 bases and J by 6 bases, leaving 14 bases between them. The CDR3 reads CASSPVVQREQYF. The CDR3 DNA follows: TGTGCCAGCAGCCCGGTTGTGCAGCGCGAGCAGTACTTC.

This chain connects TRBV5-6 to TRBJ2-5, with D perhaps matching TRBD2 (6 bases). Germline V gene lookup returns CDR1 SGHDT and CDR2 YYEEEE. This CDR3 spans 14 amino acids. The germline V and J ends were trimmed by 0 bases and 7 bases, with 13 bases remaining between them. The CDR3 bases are TGTGCCAGCAGCTTGGTGGGGGACTCAGGGACCCAGTACTTC. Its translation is CASSLVGDSGTQYF.

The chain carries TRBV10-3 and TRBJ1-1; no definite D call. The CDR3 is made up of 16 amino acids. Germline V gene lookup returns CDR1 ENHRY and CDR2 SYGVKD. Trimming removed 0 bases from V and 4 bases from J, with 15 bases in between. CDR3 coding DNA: TGTGCCATCAGTGAGTCGTCGGGGTCAACGGGCACTGAAGCTTTCTTT. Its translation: CAISESSGSTGTEAFF.

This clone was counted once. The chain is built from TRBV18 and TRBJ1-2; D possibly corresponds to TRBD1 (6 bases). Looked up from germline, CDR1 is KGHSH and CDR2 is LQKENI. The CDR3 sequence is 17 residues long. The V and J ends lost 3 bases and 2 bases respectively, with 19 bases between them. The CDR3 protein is CASSPPLIDRRNYGYTF. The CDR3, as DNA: TGTGCCAGCTCACCTCCGCTAATTGACAGGAGAAACTATGGCTACACCTTC. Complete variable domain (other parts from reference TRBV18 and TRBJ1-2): NAGVMQNPRHLVRRRGQEARLRCSPMKGHSHVYWYRQLPEEGLKFMVYLQKENIIDESGMPKERFSAEFPKEGPSILRIQQVVRGDSAAYFCASSPPLIDRRNYGYTFGSGTRLTVV.

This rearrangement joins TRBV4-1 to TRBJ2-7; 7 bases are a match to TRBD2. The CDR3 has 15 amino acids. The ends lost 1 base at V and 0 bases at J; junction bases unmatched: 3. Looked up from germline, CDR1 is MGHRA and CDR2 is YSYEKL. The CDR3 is CASSQGSGVSYEQYF. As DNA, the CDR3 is TGCGCCAGCAGCCAAGGAAGCGGGGTCTCCTACGAGCAGTACTTC.

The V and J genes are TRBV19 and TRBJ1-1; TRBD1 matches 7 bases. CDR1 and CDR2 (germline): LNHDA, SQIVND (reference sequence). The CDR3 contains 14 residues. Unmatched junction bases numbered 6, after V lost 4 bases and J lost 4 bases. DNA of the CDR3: TGTGCCAGTAGTAGCACAACAGGGGTCACTGAAGCTTTCTTT. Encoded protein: CASSSTTGVTEAFF.

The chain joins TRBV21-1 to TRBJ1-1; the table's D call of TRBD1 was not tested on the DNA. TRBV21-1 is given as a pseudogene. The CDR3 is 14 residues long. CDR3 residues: CASRKLKGASEAFF. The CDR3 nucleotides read TGTGCCAGCAGAAAACTTAAGGGGGCCAGTGAAGCTTTCTTT.

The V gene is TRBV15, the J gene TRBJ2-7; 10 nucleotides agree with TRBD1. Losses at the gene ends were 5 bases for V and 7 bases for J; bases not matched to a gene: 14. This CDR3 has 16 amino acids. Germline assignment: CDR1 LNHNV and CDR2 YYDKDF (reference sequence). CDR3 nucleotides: TGTGCCACCAGCCACCCGGGACAGGGGCACTCGGGGGAGCAGTACTTC. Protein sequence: CATSHPGQGHSGEQYF.

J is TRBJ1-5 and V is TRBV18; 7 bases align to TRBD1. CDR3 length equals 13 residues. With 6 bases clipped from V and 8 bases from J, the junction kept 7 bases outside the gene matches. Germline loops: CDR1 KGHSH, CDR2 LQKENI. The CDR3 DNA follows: TGTGCCAGCTCGCCCGGGACAGACGAGCCCCAGCATTTT. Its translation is CASSPGTDEPQHF.